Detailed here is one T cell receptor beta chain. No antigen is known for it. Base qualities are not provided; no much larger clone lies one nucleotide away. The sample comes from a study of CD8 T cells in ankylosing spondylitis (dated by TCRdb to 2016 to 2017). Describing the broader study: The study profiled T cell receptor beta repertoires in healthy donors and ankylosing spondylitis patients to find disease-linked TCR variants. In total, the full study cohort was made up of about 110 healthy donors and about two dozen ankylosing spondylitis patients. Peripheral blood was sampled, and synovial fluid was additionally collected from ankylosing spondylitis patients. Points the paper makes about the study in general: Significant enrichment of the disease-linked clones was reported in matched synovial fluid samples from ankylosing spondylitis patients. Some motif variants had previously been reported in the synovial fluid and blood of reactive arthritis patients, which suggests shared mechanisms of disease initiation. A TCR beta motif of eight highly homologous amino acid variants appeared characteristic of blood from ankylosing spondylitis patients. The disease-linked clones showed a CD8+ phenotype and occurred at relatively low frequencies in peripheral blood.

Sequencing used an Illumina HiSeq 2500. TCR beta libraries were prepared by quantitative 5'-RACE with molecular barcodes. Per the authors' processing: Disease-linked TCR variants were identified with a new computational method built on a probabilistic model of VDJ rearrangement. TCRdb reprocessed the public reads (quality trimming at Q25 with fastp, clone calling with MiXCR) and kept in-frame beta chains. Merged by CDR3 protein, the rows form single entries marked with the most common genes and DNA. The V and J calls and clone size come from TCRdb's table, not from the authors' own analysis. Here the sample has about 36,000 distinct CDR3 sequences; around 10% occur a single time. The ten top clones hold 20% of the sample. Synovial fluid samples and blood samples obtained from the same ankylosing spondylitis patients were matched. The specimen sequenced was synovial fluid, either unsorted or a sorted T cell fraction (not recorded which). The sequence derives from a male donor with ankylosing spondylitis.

In nucleotide form, the sequence is TGTGCCAGCAGCCCCTCGGGGGCGCCGGATGGCTACACCTTC. It translates to CASSPSGAPDGYTF. This chain joins TRBV7-3 to TRBJ1-2, and TRBD1 may be the D gene, going by 6 matching bases. Measured from the cysteine to the phenylalanine, the CDR3 is 14 residues long. Just CDR3 DNA is preserved here, 42 bases in frame from base 1. V gives up 5 bases and J gives up 6 bases, and the segment between their germline ends measures 16 bases. CDR1 and CDR2, per the germline V gene, are SGHTA and FQGTGA. Extended through the reference TRBV7-3 and TRBJ1-2 proteins, this CDR3 yields the full variable domain: GAGVSQTPSNKVTEKGKYVELRCDPISGHTALYWYRQSLGQGPEFLIYFQGTGAADDSGLPNDRFFAVRPEGSVSTLKIQRTERGDSAVYLCASSPSGAPDGYTFGSGTRLTVV.